This entry lists 8 T cell receptor beta chains sequenced from one sample in a study of cytomegalovirus exposure and HLA in healthy donors. Vbeta (60) and Jbeta (13) primers were used in the PCR. The table came from immunoSEQ multiplex PCR; TCRdb's copy has only in-frame clones and leaves some out. This sample's clone table lists around 75,000 clones. The sequenced sample was PBMCs. Receptor source: a boy aged 10-17 years in good health and CMV-seronegative.

This chain uses TRBV30 with TRBJ1-1; maybe TRBD1 (5 bases). The CDR3 sequence is 14 residues long. Per the germline V gene, CDR1 is GTSNPN and CDR2 is SVGIG (reference sequence). The V and J ends lost 0 bases and 7 bases respectively, with 15 bases between them. The CDR3 sequence: CAWSVGRGGNEAFF. CDR3 bases: TGTGCCTGGAGTGTCGGGAGGGGCGGGAATGAAGCTTTCTTT.

V and J are TRBV15 and TRBJ1-2; D not certain. The CDR3 consists of 14 residues. Germline V gene lookup returns CDR1 LNHNV and CDR2 YYDKDF (reference sequence). The V end was cut by 2 bases, the J end by 3 bases, with 10 bases between. CDR3 nucleotide sequence: TGTGCCACCAGCAGATCAGGAGGATACTATGGCTACACCTTC. Amino acid sequence: CATSRSGGYYGYTF.

The CDR3 spells CASDRDRDAEAFF. The CDR3 DNA sequence: TGTGCCAGCGACCGGGACAGGGACGCTGAAGCTTTCTTT. The rearrangement links TRBV6-1 to TRBJ1-1; 9 bases are a match to TRBD1. Unmatched junction bases numbered 7, after V lost 8 bases and J lost 6 bases. The germline gives CDR1 MNHNS, CDR2 SASEGT. The CDR3 covers 13 residues.

The chain combines TRBV6-1 with TRBJ1-5; D may be TRBD1 (5 bases). The germline V and J ends were trimmed by 7 bases and 4 bases, with 14 bases remaining between them. CDR1 is MNHNS, CDR2 SASEGT, per germline. The CDR3 has 14 amino acids. The CDR3 nucleotides read TGTGCCAGCACCATTGGGGCGGCTAATCAGCCCCAGCATTTT. It specifies CASTIGAANQPQHF.

This rearrangement joins TRBV5-4 to TRBJ2-7, with D perhaps matching TRBD1 (6 bases). Looked up from germline, CDR1 is SGHNT and CDR2 is YYREEE (reference sequence). The CDR3 loop spans 16 amino acids. Between the trimmed V and J ends, which lost 4 bases and 3 bases, there was a span of 20 bases. CDR3: CASSASRDKLIYEQYF. DNA for the CDR3: TGTGCCAGCAGCGCTTCCCGGGACAAGCTTATCTACGAGCAGTACTTC.

This chain uses TRBV6-5 with TRBJ1-1, with a possible D match to TRBD1 (5 bases). Trimming took 0 bases from V and 2 from J, leaving 13 bases between them. This CDR3 has 16 residues. Germline V CDR1 and CDR2: MNHEY, SVGAGI. CDR3 in DNA: TGTGCCAGCAGTTACTCCGGGGGGGACGTTAACACTGAAGCTTTCTTT. Protein: CASSYSGGDVNTEAFF.

V and J are TRBV2 and TRBJ1-2, with TRBD1 matching 10 bases. Unmatched junction bases numbered 5, after V lost 5 bases and J lost 2 bases. Germline CDR1 and CDR2: SNHLY and FYNNEI. This CDR3 comprises 15 residues. This CDR3 reads CASSRGTGENYGYTF. The CDR3 DNA reads as TGTGCCAGCAGTCGCGGGACAGGGGAAAACTATGGCTACACCTTC. Supplemented by reference TRBV2 and TRBJ1-2, the full variable domain reads EPEVTQTPSHQVTQMGQEVILRCVPISNHLYFYWYRQILGQKVEFLVSFYNNEISEKSEIFDDQFSVERPDGSNFTLKIRSTKLEDSAMYFCASSRGTGENYGYTFGSGTRLTVV.

This chain connects TRBV27 to TRBJ2-7; weak D call: TRBD2 (7 bases). V gave up 3 bases and J gave up 7 bases, with 13 bases separating them. The CDR3 has 13 residues. Germline V CDR1 and CDR2: MNHEY, SMNVEV (reference sequence). Here the CDR3 DNA reads TGTGCCAGCAGTTTTCGGGGGGCGAAAGAGCAGTACTTC. As protein: CASSFRGAKEQYF.